Listed below are T cell receptor beta chains from one sample, sequenced in a study of T cells in Graves' hyperthyroidism and ophthalmopathy. TCRdb reprocessed the multiplex PCR reads with MiXCR, giving one entry per CDR3 protein. Seen here are some 460,000 distinct CDR3 sequences, 15% to 19% observed once, and the top ten hold 12% to 15%. The sample consisted of blood. These receptors were taken from a woman between 18 and 29 years old with Graves' hyperthyroidism. CDR3s include the opening cysteine and the closing phenylalanine or tryptophan. A D gene is named only where the DNA matches it firmly. Clone size is shown for a subset of rows, as once, few, many or a class of expanded clone.

>TRBD1|TRBV6-1|NA|TRBJ2-7
CASKQQGFSYEQYF
TGTGCCAGCAAACAACAGGGGTTCTCCTACGAGCAGTACTTC
>NA|TRBV18|NA|TRBJ2-3
CASSPGAGDTDTQYF
TGTGCCAGCTCACCAGGCGCCGGGGACACAGATACGCAGTATTTT
>NA|TRBV24-1|many|TRBJ1-1
CATSDLGTEAFF
TGTGCCACCAGTGATTTGGGAACTGAAGCTTTCTTT
>TRBD2|TRBV7-9|few|TRBJ2-6
CASSLDRRGVSGANVLTF
TGTGCCAGCAGCTTAGATCGCCGGGGGGTATCTGGGGCCAACGTCCTGACTTTC
>TRBD2|TRBV20-1|many|TRBJ2-7
CSAFTSGAYEQYF
TGCAGTGCTTTCACTAGCGGTGCCTACGAGCAGTACTTC
>TRBD2|TRBV2|many|TRBJ2-1
CASSEKGKGLGPSSPYNEQFF
TGTGCCAGCAGTGAAAAAGGCAAGGGACTAGGCCCTTCCTCTCCTTACAATGAGCAGTTCTTC
>TRBD2|TRBV3-1|many|TRBJ2-3
CASSRLAGGYTDTQYF
TGTGCCAGCAGTCGGCTAGCGGGAGGTTACACAGATACGCAGTATTTT
>NA|TRBV6-1|NA|TRBJ1-5
CASRSTGPSNQPQHF
TGTGCCAGCCGCTCAACAGGGCCCAGCAATCAGCCCCAGCATTTT
>NA|TRBV5-1|many|TRBJ2-3
CASSLDRAGDTQYF
TGCGCCAGCAGCTTGGACAGGGCGGGAGATACGCAGTATTTT
>NA|TRBV28|many|TRBJ1-2
CASSVGQINYGYTF
TGTGCCAGCAGTGTCGGACAGATTAACTATGGCTACACCTTC
>NA|TRBV7-9|NA|TRBJ2-7
CASSSPAKSYEQYF
TGTGCCAGCAGCTCCCCGGCCAAATCCTACGAGCAGTACTTC
>NA|TRBV29-1|few|TRBJ2-7
CSVVIFAGRVSYEQYF
TGCAGCGTTGTTATTTTCGCTGGGCGGGTCTCCTACGAGCAGTACTTC
>NA|TRBV12-3/TRBV12-4|NA|TRBJ1-6
CASTQAPNSPLHF
TGTGCCAGCACCCAGGCTCCGAATTCACCCCTCCACTTT
>TRBD1|TRBV28|many|TRBJ1-5
CASSLGQVSNQPQHF
TGTGCCAGCAGTTTGGGACAGGTTAGCAATCAGCCCCAGCATTTT
>TRBD2|TRBV20-1|NA|TRBJ2-1
CSARGALADPTSYNEQFF
TGCAGTGCTAGAGGGGCACTAGCGGACCCGACCTCCTACAATGAGCAGTTCTTC
>NA|TRBV14|NA|TRBJ2-1
CASSQWEGEYNEQFF
TGTGCCAGCAGCCAATGGGAAGGAGAATACAATGAGCAGTTCTTC
>NA|TRBV10-3|NA|TRBJ1-3
CAIIRGHTIYF
TGTGCCATCATTAGGGGTCACACCATATATTTT
>NA|TRBV6-1|NA|TRBJ1-5
CASSEVLGNQPQHF
TGTGCCAGCAGTGAAGTCCTAGGCAATCAGCCCCAGCATTTT
>TRBD1|TRBV3-1|NA|TRBJ2-7
CASTPGGLREQYF
TGTGCCAGCACTCCAGGGGGCCTGAGGGAGCAGTACTTC
>NA|TRBV19|few|TRBJ1-1
CASSDRWNTEAFF
TGTGCCAGTAGTGACCGCTGGAACACTGAAGCTTTCTTT
>NA|TRBV6-2/TRBV6-3|many|TRBJ2-1
CASSPRSPNEQFF
TGTGCCAGCAGCCCCAGATCCCCCAATGAGCAGTTCTTC
>NA|TRBV15|NA|TRBJ1-5
CATSRVAARQPQHF
TGTGCCACCAGCAGAGTCGCCGCGCGTCAGCCCCAGCATTTT
>TRBD1|TRBV9|few|TRBJ1-2
CASSTGQGWNYGYTF
TGTGCCAGCAGCACAGGACAGGGATGGAACTATGGCTACACCTTC
>NA|TRBV12-3/TRBV12-4|many|TRBJ1-2
CASRPTVNYGYTF
TGTGCCAGCAGACCGACAGTGAACTATGGCTACACCTTC
>NA|TRBV18|many|TRBJ2-5
CASSWGETQYF
TGTGCCAGCTCGTGGGGGGAGACCCAGTACTTC
>TRBD1|TRBV7-8|NA|TRBJ2-3
CASSENRGSSTDTQYF
TGTGCCAGCAGCGAGAACAGGGGCTCTAGCACAGATACGCAGTATTTT
>NA|TRBV5-6|NA|TRBJ1-6
CASSQFRGPGNSPLHF
TGTGCCAGCAGCCAATTCAGGGGCCCTGGAAATTCACCCCTCCACTTT
>NA|TRBV3-2|NA|TRBJ2-7
CASYPGLGDYEQYF
TGTGCCAGCTATCCCGGACTAGGGGACTACGAGCAGTACTTC
>NA|TRBV2|many|TRBJ2-5
CASSDRVPQETQYF
TGTGCCAGCAGTGATAGAGTTCCCCAAGAGACCCAGTACTTC
>TRBD1|TRBV7-9|many|TRBJ2-5
CASSLAGTGLQETQYF
TGTGCCAGCAGCTTAGCCGGGACAGGGCTTCAAGAGACCCAGTACTTC
>NA|TRBV3-1|few|TRBJ1-2
CASSRGSSNYGYTF
TGTGCCAGCAGCCGGGGGAGCAGTAACTATGGCTACACCTTC
>NA|TRBV3-1|many|TRBJ2-7
CASSPVPYEQYF
TGTGCCAGCAGCCCCGTCCCCTACGAGCAGTACTTC
>NA|TRBV24-1|few|TRBJ1-4
CATSDFAGGDEKLFF
TGTGCCACCAGTGATTTCGCGGGGGGGGATGAAAAACTGTTTTTT
>NA|TRBV15|many|TRBJ2-7
CATSRDRIYEQYF
TGTGCCACCAGCAGAGATCGGATCTACGAGCAGTACTTC
>NA|TRBV20-1|NA|TRBJ1-4
CSAGSLATNEKLFF
TGCAGTGCTGGAAGTCTTGCAACTAATGAAAAACTGTTTTTT
>NA|TRBV14|NA|TRBJ1-1
CASSQGAQVNTEAFF
TGTGCCAGCAGCCAAGGGGCACAGGTGAACACTGAAGCTTTCTTT
>NA|TRBV19|NA|TRBJ1-5
CASSTDYSNQPQHF
TGTGCCAGTAGTACAGATTATAGCAATCAGCCCCAGCATTTT
>TRBD2|TRBV11-2|NA|TRBJ2-7
CASSLAAGRSYEQYF
TGTGCCAGCAGCCTGGCAGCGGGGAGATCCTACGAGCAGTACTTC
>TRBD2|TRBV11-2|many|TRBJ2-3
CASSFGTSFADTQYF
TGTGCCAGCAGCTTCGGGACTAGTTTCGCAGATACGCAGTATTTT
>TRBD2|TRBV29-1|few|TRBJ2-7
CSVTTSGGAYEQYF
TGCAGCGTCACCACTAGCGGGGGGGCCTACGAGCAGTACTTC
>TRBD2|TRBV20-1|NA|TRBJ2-2
CSAPASGRTGELFF
TGCAGTGCTCCTGCTAGCGGGAGAACCGGGGAGCTGTTTTTT
>NA|TRBV12-3/TRBV12-4|many|TRBJ2-3
CASSLAGGYTQYF
TGTGCCAGCAGTTTAGCGGGAGGTTATACGCAGTATTTT
>NA|TRBV12-3/TRBV12-4|many|TRBJ1-5
CASSLQGNQPQHF
TGTGCCAGCAGCTTACAGGGCAATCAGCCCCAGCATTTT
>TRBD1|TRBV29-1|few|TRBJ1-1
CSVRTGGRNTEAFF
TGCAGCGTTCGGACAGGGGGTCGAAACACTGAAGCTTTCTTT
>NA|TRBV27|NA|TRBJ1-1
CASSLKLATNTEAFF
TGTGCCAGCAGTTTAAAGTTAGCGACGAACACTGAAGCTTTCTTT
>NA|TRBV9|many|TRBJ1-1
CASSVDPRAVNTEAFF
TGTGCCAGCAGCGTAGATCCAAGGGCTGTGAACACTGAAGCTTTCTTT
>NA|TRBV12-3/TRBV12-4|many|TRBJ1-1
CASSFDRLGSVNTEAFF
TGTGCCAGCAGTTTCGACAGGTTGGGATCCGTGAACACTGAAGCTTTCTTT
>NA|TRBV5-1|NA|TRBJ1-1
CASSSGSVYTEAFF
TGCGCCAGCAGCTCGGGGTCAGTGTACACTGAAGCTTTCTTT
>TRBD2|TRBV7-8|many|TRBJ2-3
CASSLSGGPTDTQYF
TGTGCCAGCAGCTTATCGGGGGGGCCTACAGATACGCAGTATTTT
>TRBD2|TRBV2|many|TRBJ2-7
CAGNPGLASHEQYF
TGTGCCGGTAATCCGGGACTAGCGTCCCACGAGCAGTACTTC